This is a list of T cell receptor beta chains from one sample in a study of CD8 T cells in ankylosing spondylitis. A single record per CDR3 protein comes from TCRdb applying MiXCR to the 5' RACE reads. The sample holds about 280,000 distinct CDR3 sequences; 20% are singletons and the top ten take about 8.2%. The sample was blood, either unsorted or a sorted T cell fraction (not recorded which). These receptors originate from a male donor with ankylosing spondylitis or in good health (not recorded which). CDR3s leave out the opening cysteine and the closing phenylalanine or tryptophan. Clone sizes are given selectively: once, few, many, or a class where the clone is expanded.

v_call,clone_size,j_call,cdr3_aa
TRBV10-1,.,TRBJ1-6,ASPVGSPLH
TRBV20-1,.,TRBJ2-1,SARDLPSGSVVGGEQF
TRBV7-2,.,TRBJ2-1,ASSLVFSGGYNEQF
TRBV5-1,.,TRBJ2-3,ASSFPGVADTQY
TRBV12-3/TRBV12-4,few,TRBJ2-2,ASSLSGPGELF
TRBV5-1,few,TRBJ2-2,ASSGRARAANTGELF
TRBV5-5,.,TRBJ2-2,ASSLVGMRGRGTGELF
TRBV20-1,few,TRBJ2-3,SAPTSLLTDTQY
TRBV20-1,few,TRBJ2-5,SASVLGAGVQETQY
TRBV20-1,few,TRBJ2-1,SATKGVVDEQF
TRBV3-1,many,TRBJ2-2,ASSRQGGTGELF
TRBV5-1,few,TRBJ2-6,ASSGGAGPPVLT
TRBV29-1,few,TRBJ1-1,SVQGFNTEAF
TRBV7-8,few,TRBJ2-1,ASSPTPSVSYNEQF
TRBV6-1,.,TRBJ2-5,ASTDSDSGTQY
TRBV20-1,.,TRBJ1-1,SARDFARGGYTEAF
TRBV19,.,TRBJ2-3,ASRGQGATDTQY
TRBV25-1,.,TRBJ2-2,ASSDRFTGELF
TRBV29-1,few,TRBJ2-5,SVGDFTRGETQY
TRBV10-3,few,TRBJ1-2,AISEAGYGYT
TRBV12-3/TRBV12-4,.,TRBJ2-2,ASSLQLALGELF
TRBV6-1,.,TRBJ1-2,ASSPVYRGNYGYT
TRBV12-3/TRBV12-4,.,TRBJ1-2,ASRQGYYGYT
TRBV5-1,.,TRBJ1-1,ASASDRYTEAF